This T cell receptor beta chain was profiled in a study of T cells after yellow fever vaccination. TCRdb called the 5' RACE reads again in MiXCR, with one record for every CDR3 protein. The sample holds about 32,000 distinct CDR3 sequences, under 12% seen once. Study results and limitations: Almost all vaccine-responding clonotypes went undetected in sorted memory subsets on day 0. The bulk population could contribute abundant contaminating clonotypes to FACS-sorted repertoires. Relatively few clonotypes were ones that appeared in both CD4 and CD8 compartments. Clones from primary vaccination mostly reappeared after the booster (roughly 97% CD4, about 85% CD8).

This clonotype was detected ten times or more. Sequencing used PBMCs, either bulk or a sorted T-cell subset (CD4+, CD8+, memory, or dextramer-sorted; not recorded which), obtained less than 16 days after the first yellow fever vaccination. This receptor was taken from a man aged 18 to 29 who received the YFV17D yellow fever vaccine.

Here the CDR3 reads CSASEQLGNQPQHF. The CDR3 region has the DNA TGCAGTGCTAGCGAACAGCTTGGCAATCAGCCCCAGCATTTT. The V and J genes are TRBV20-1 and TRBJ1-5; no reliable D call. Germline loops: CDR1 DFQATT, CDR2 SNEGSKA (reference sequence). The CDR3 has 14 amino acids. Between the trimmed V and J ends, which lost 3 bases and 2 bases, there was a span of 11 bases.